This paragraph reports one T cell receptor (beta chain). Its target is unknown. The entry originates in a study of post-analysis software for immune sequencing data. Overall study findings and caveats: Patients showed TRBV5-6, TRBV5-1 and TRBV20-1 among five TRBV segments more frequent than in controls. Samples prepared in the same batch strongly co-clustered by F measure.

Unique molecular identifiers were present in the TCR beta cDNA libraries. TCRdb re-called the PCR reads through MiXCR, storing one row per CDR3 protein. The data show 700,000 to 800,000 distinct CDR3 sequences, just under 30% seen once. CDR3 length equals 14 residues. The V and J ends lost 5 bases and 1 base respectively, with 11 bases between them. Germline assignment: CDR1 SGHTA and CDR2 FQGNSA. The chain carries TRBV7-2 and TRBJ2-5, with TRBD1 as a possible D gene (6 bases). The sequenced sample was blood. This TCR came from a girl aged 10 to 17 with multiple sclerosis. CDR3 DNA: TGTGCCAGCAGCATACAGGGATCCCAAGAGACCCAGTACTTC. Amino acid sequence: CASSIQGSQETQYF.